Sequencing of this TCR beta chain was carried out in a study of T cell responses to AZD1222 COVID-19 vaccine. The repertoire was sequenced with immunoSEQ multiplex PCR; TCRdb's copy has only in-frame clones and lacks some. In the table there are about 110,000 clones, approximately 89% of which are singletons. The CDR3 consists of 15 residues. In germline, CDR1 is MDHEN, CDR2 SYDVKM. V shed 4 bases and J 6 bases; nucleotides not matched to a gene: 10. Turning to this clone: No antigen is known for it.

Whole-study results and caveats: Spike-specific TCR breadth and depth went up after people got two AZD1222 doses. Donors were chiefly white British, with a greater number of females, and clonal diversity was perhaps underestimated.

The sequence was obtained from an adult in good health. The chain combines TRBV28 with TRBJ1-1, with TRBD1 identical over 8 bases. The sample was peripheral blood, taken on day 0 of MenACWY control vaccination. The CDR3, as DNA: TGTGCCAGCAGTTCTGGGGACAGGCACCCTCCTGAAGCTTTCTTT. Its translation: CASSSGDRHPPEAFF.